The 20 T cell receptor beta chains below were found in one sample sequenced in a study of blood T cell repertoires in COVID-19. The protocol was immunoSEQ multiplex PCR, while the TCRdb copy is restricted to in-frame clones and leaves out a portion. The data show fewer than 250,000 clones, less than 80% seen once. Sequenced sample: peripheral blood. These receptors were obtained from a woman in her fifties or sixties with acute or convalescent COVID-19.

The chain joins TRBV7-2 to TRBJ2-3; 11 bases align to TRBD2. Germline-derived CDR1 and CDR2 are SGHTA and FQGNSA. The ends lost 5 bases at V and 6 bases at J; junction bases unmatched: 7. CDR3 size: 15 residues. Here the CDR3 reads CASSRSGRAGDTQYF. CDR3 DNA: TGTGCCAGCAGCCGTAGCGGGAGGGCCGGGGATACGCAGTATTTT.

The rearrangement links TRBV19 to TRBJ1-5; D call uncertain. Trimming removed 3 bases from V and 0 bases from J, with 12 bases in between. Germline V lookup: CDR1 LNHDA, CDR2 SQIVND (reference sequence). This CDR3 is 16 amino acids long. CDR3 in amino acids: CASSMAIFYSNQPQHF. The CDR3 DNA is TGTGCCAGTAGTATGGCCATTTTTTATAGCAATCAGCCCCAGCATTTT.

The V and J genes are TRBV28 and TRBJ1-6; D ambiguous. The V and J ends lost 5 bases and 7 bases respectively, with 15 bases between them. Germline-derived CDR1 and CDR2 are MDHEN and SYDVKM. The CDR3 is made up of 15 amino acids. CDR3 amino acids: CASSVEGIRNSPLHF. DNA of the CDR3: TGTGCCAGCAGTGTCGAGGGAATAAGGAATTCACCCCTCCACTTT.

This clone was found a few times. The J gene is TRBJ2-1, the V gene TRBV27; D gene unclear. V lost 2 bases to trimming and J lost 6 bases, with 11 bases between them. The CDR3 length is 14 residues. In germline, CDR1 is MNHEY, CDR2 SMNVEV (reference sequence). For the CDR3, the DNA is TGTGCCAGCAGTTTACTACGTCTATTCAATGAGCAGTTCTTC. Amino acids: CASSLLRLFNEQFF.

This CDR3 reads CASSLKAYEQYF. The DNA of the CDR3 is TGTGCCAGCAGTTTAAAAGCTTACGAGCAGTACTTC. The chain has TRBV11-2 and TRBJ2-7; D not certain. There are 12 residues in the CDR3. Germline CDR1 SGHAT, CDR2 FQNNGV. The V end was cut by 6 bases, the J end by 4 bases, with 10 bases between.

On this clone itself: The junction departs from germline at one end; a sequencing error may be responsible. The same CDR3 arises from other DNA sequences in this sample as well. This CDR3 is CASSLTQGADTEAFF. CDR3 in DNA: TGTGCCAGCAGTCTCACTCAGGGGGCGGACACTGAAGCCTTCTTT. The chain combines TRBV13 with TRBJ1-1; 8 bases are shared with TRBD1. CDR1 PRHDT and CDR2 FYEKMQ come from the germline V gene (reference sequence). The CDR3 runs to 15 residues.

The gene calls are TRBV27 and TRBJ1-2, with 9 nucleotides matching TRBD1. V gave up 4 bases and J gave up 5 bases; unmatched junction bases: 5. Germline CDR1 MNHEY, CDR2 SMNVEV (reference sequence). The CDR3 has 14 residues. The CDR3 reads CASSWGQGGYGYTF. In DNA, the CDR3 is TGTGCCAGCAGTTGGGGACAGGGAGGGTATGGCTACACCTTC.

This rearrangement joins TRBV11-2 to TRBJ2-1, with 9 bases fitting TRBD2. V dropped 7 bases and J dropped 9; count of bases not matched to a gene: 16. The CDR3 runs 16 residues. The germline V gene has CDR1 SGHAT and CDR2 FQNNGV. The CDR3 DNA reads as TGTGCCAGCACCCTCGAGGAGACTAGCGGAATGGCTGAGCAGTTCTTC. This sequence encodes CASTLEETSGMAEQFF. Full variable domain (missing parts from reference TRBV11-2 and TRBJ2-1): EAGVAQSPRYKIIEKRQSVAFWCNPISGHATLYWYQQILGQGPKLLIQFQNNGVVDDSQLPKDRFSAERLKGVDSTLKIQPAKLEDSAVYLCASTLEETSGMAEQFFGPGTRLTVL.

The CDR3 spells CASSGRDRGLGTGELFF. The CDR3 bases are TGTGCCAGCAGTGGGCGCGACAGGGGGCTTGGCACCGGGGAGCTGTTTTTT. The chain uses TRBV2 and TRBJ2-2, with 10 positions matching TRBD1. CDR3 length: 17 amino acids. The germline V gene encodes CDR1 SNHLY and CDR2 FYNNEI. Trimming at V came to 4 bases and at J to 4 bases, leaving 9 bases not matched to a gene.

V gene TRBV6-1 combines with J gene TRBJ2-7; weak D call: TRBD1 (5 bases). CDR3 size: 15 residues. Germline CDR1 is MNHNS and CDR2 is SASEGT. V lost 0 bases and J 2 bases, leaving 11 bases between the germline ends. CDR3 region: CASSEARQSPYEQYF. CDR3 sequence (DNA): TGTGCCAGCAGTGAAGCCCGACAGTCACCCTACGAGCAGTACTTC.

On this clone: The DNA is omitted, as the CDR3 cannot be located on it reliably, and the CDR3 follows TCRdb's listing. This rearrangement joins TRBV6-5 to TRBJ1-2; TRBD1, the table's D call, lacks a check against the DNA. Germline loops: CDR1 MNHEY, CDR2 SVGAGI. With termini counted, the CDR3 has 14 amino acids. CDR3 sequence: CASSSSTGGYGYTF.

The V gene is TRBV2, the J gene TRBJ2-5, with D uncertain. CDR1 and CDR2 (germline): SNHLY, FYNNEI. The CDR3 consists of 11 residues. V gave up 9 bases and J gave up 5 bases, with 10 bases separating them. The CDR3 is CASSYRETQYF. CDR3 nucleotides: TGTGCCAGTTCCTATCGGGAGACCCAGTACTTC.

The chain couples TRBV19 to TRBJ1-5; 8 nucleotides line up with TRBD1. This CDR3 contains 17 residues. With V trimmed by 3 bases and J by 0 bases, 7 bases remained unmatched. Germline V gene lookup returns CDR1 LNHDA and CDR2 SQIVND (reference sequence). In nucleotides, the CDR3 is TGTGCCAGTAGTATCTCAGGGGGCGTAGGTAGCAATCAGCCCCAGCATTTT. It specifies CASSISGGVGSNQPQHF.

This clone was picked up one time. The chain recombines TRBV21-1 with TRBJ2-1; the table's D gene call, TRBD1, was not cross checked with the DNA. TRBV21-1 is annotated as a pseudogene. The CDR3 consists of 14 residues. The CDR3 bases are TGTGCCAGCATCGCACAGGGAAACTACAATGAGCAGTTCTTC. Protein product: CASIAQGNYNEQFF.

The chain uses TRBV3-1 (or the pseudogene TRBV3-2) and TRBJ1-2; D might be TRBD1 (5 bases). Germline-derived CDR1 and CDR2 are LGHDT and YNNKEL (reference sequence). The CDR3 totals 15 residues. V gave up 5 bases and J gave up 8 bases, with 21 bases separating them. This CDR3 is CASSMRRSARGGYTF. For the CDR3, the DNA is TGTGCCAGCAGCATGCGCAGGTCCGCAAGGGGAGGCTACACCTTC.

This chain connects TRBV11-3 to TRBJ2-2; 7 nucleotides line up with TRBD2. The germline gives CDR1 SGHNT, CDR2 YENEEA. V was clipped by 5 bases and J by 4 bases; unmatched bases: 10. This CDR3 is 16 amino acids long. CDR3 sequence: CASSPQGGAGTGELFF. The CDR3 bases are TGTGCCAGCAGCCCCCAGGGAGGGGCGGGCACCGGGGAGCTGTTTTTT.

The chain has TRBV30 and TRBJ1-6; D not certain. Germline V gene lookup returns CDR1 GTSNPN and CDR2 SVGIG (reference sequence). Trimming removed 0 bases from V and 1 base from J, with 16 bases in between. The CDR3 is 18 amino acids. The CDR3 loop reads CAWSVPTAAGSYNSPLHF. The CDR3 coding sequence is TGTGCCTGGAGTGTTCCGACCGCAGCAGGATCCTATAATTCACCCCTCCACTTT.

V gene TRBV30 combines with J gene TRBJ2-5, with 10 bases identical to TRBD2. Germline CDR1 is GTSNPN and CDR2 is SVGIG (reference sequence). J was trimmed by 5 bases and V by 3 bases; bases with no gene match: 9. CDR3 size: 15 residues. CDR3: CAWRELAGRGETQYF. The CDR3 DNA reads as TGTGCCTGGAGGGAACTAGCGGGGAGAGGGGAGACCCAGTACTTC.

The chain has TRBV5-1 and TRBJ2-4, with D possibly being TRBD2 (5 bases). CDR1 SGHRS and CDR2 YFSETQ come from the germline V gene. With 0 bases removed from V and 6 bases from J, the gap between germline ends came to 10 bases. This CDR3 spans 14 amino acids. The CDR3 DNA reads as TGCGCCAGCAGCTTGGGGGAGAGAGGAAACATTCAGTACTTC. Translation: CASSLGERGNIQYF.

The CDR3 reads CASSVEQGGNYEQYF. CDR3 nucleotide sequence: TGTGCCAGCAGCGTAGAACAGGGTGGGAACTACGAGCAGTACTTC. The J gene is TRBJ2-7, the V gene TRBV9; D may be TRBD1 (6 bases). Germline-derived CDR1 and CDR2 are SGDLS and YYNGEE. Trimming took off 0 bases at V and 3 bases at J, with 13 bases between the two ends. There are 15 residues in the CDR3.